Shown below are 20 T cell receptor beta chains from a single sample sequenced in a study of blood T cell repertoires in COVID-19. TCRdb keeps only in-frame clones here, not all; method: immunoSEQ multiplex PCR. The repertoire consists of some 670,000 clones, with around 90% occurring once and the leading ten covering more than 0.25%. The sequenced sample was peripheral blood. These receptor sequences come from a woman aged 18-30 years with acute or convalescent COVID-19.

The rearrangement links TRBV30 to TRBJ1-2, with D perhaps TRBD1 (5 bases). Germline assignment: CDR1 GTSNPN and CDR2 SVGIG (reference sequence). This CDR3 comprises 13 residues. Trimming shortened V by 0 bases and J by 8 bases, and 13 bases separated the two germline ends. CDR3 residues: CAWSVGAYGGYTF. The CDR3 DNA reads as TGTGCCTGGAGTGTAGGGGCCTATGGGGGCTACACCTTC.

This clone was found once. The V call is TRBV6-1, the J call TRBJ1-5; D perhaps matches TRBD1 (5 bases). This CDR3 is built from 15 residues. Trimming left V 3 bases short and J 5 bases short, with 14 bases between. Germline V gene lookup returns CDR1 MNHNS and CDR2 SASEGT. The CDR3 loop reads CASSDPTDLYQPQHF. The CDR3 region has the DNA TGTGCCAGCAGTGACCCGACAGACTTGTATCAGCCCCAGCATTTT.

This chain connects TRBV19 to TRBJ2-1, with D unclear. Germline CDR1 is LNHDA and CDR2 is SQIVND (reference sequence). V gave up 6 bases and J gave up 8 bases, with 14 bases separating them. CDR3 size: 13 residues. Here the CDR3 DNA reads TGTGCCAGTAGCACTGCTAGTGTCGATGAGCAGTTCTTC. This encodes CASSTASVDEQFF.

The rearrangement joins TRBV2 to TRBJ1-4, with D perhaps TRBD1 (6 bases). Trimming removed 3 bases from V and 8 bases from J, with 13 bases in between. Germline assignment: CDR1 SNHLY and CDR2 FYNNEI. The CDR3 length is 14 residues. The CDR3 sequence is CASSDEQGREKLFF. The DNA of the CDR3 is TGTGCCAGCAGTGACGAGCAGGGGCGGGAAAAACTGTTTTTT.

The chain couples TRBV11-2 to TRBJ2-7, with a possible D match to TRBD1 (5 bases). Trimming took 5 bases from V and 2 from J, leaving 13 bases between them. There are 14 residues in the CDR3. Germline lookup yields CDR1 SGHAT and CDR2 FQNNGV. The CDR3 loop is CASSPRDSTYEQYF. DNA for the CDR3: TGTGCCAGCAGCCCCCGTGACAGTACCTACGAGCAGTACTTC.

The V and J genes are TRBV18 and TRBJ2-7; 11 bases are shared with TRBD1. Unmatched junction bases numbered 1, after V lost 4 bases and J lost 2 bases. The CDR3 totals 14 residues. Germline V gene sequence: CDR1 KGHSH, CDR2 LQKENI. CDR3 sequence (DNA): TGTGCCAGCTCACAGGGACAGGGGGCCTACGAGCAGTACTTC. It specifies CASSQGQGAYEQYF.

The rearrangement uses TRBV6-6 and TRBJ1-5, with TRBD1 matching over 7 bases. The CDR3 runs 20 residues. With V trimmed by 5 bases and J by 2 bases, 21 bases remained unmatched. Germline assignment: CDR1 MNHNY and CDR2 SVGAGI (reference sequence). The CDR3 DNA is TGTGCCAGCAGTCTTTCCAACCTACGGGACAGCTACCCGGGCAATCAGCCCCAGCATTTT. This encodes CASSLSNLRDSYPGNQPQHF.

The chain uses TRBV5-1 and TRBJ2-1; 8 nucleotides line up with TRBD1. CDR1 and CDR2 (germline): SGHRS, YFSETQ. The trim removed 4 bases at V and 4 bases at J, leaving 7 bases unmatched. The CDR3 is 15 residues long. The DNA for the CDR3 is TGCGCCAGCAGCATTATCGGACAGGGATACAATGAGCAGTTCTTC. Protein: CASSIIGQGYNEQFF.

The V call is TRBV4-1, the J call TRBJ2-7; no clear D. The germline V and J ends were trimmed by 4 bases and 2 bases, with 9 bases remaining between them. The germline V gene has CDR1 MGHRA and CDR2 YSYEKL. This CDR3 region has 13 residues. The chain's CDR3 is CASSRVAAYEQYF. The CDR3 bases are TGCGCCAGCAGCCGAGTGGCGGCCTACGAGCAGTACTTC.

The chain couples TRBV29-1 to TRBJ1-5; the D is unclear. The CDR3 loop spans 16 amino acids. CDR1 SQVTM and CDR2 ANQGSEA come from the germline V gene. V gave up 8 bases and J gave up 3 bases, with 23 bases separating them. The CDR3, as DNA: TGCAGCTTACTAGGCCCCCCCGGGGTGGACAATCAGCCCCAGCATTTT. This translates into CSLLGPPGVDNQPQHF.

This chain connects TRBV24-1 to TRBJ1-1; 7 bases are a match to TRBD1. The CDR3 spans 11 residues. V shed 7 bases and J 11 bases; nucleotides not matched to a gene: 6. CDR1 is KGHDR and CDR2 is SFDVKD in the germline V gene. The CDR3 DNA reads as TGTGCCACCAGAGCTGGACAGGTTGCTTTCTTT. It codes for CATRAGQVAFF.

The rearrangement joins TRBV9 to TRBJ1-2; tentatively, D is TRBD1 (5 bases). Germline V CDR1 and CDR2: SGDLS, YYNGEE. The CDR3 loop spans 12 amino acids. V lost 5 bases, J lost 9 bases, and 14 bases lay in between. The CDR3 is CASRGPDTSYTF. DNA for the CDR3: TGTGCCAGCAGGGGGCCGGACACCAGCTACACCTTC.

This chain connects TRBV9 to TRBJ2-1, with D hard to call. In germline, CDR1 is SGDLS, CDR2 YYNGEE. This CDR3 region has 13 residues. The germline V and J ends were trimmed by 4 bases and 0 bases, with 5 bases remaining between them. The CDR3 region is CASSWSSYNEQFF. CDR3 DNA sequence: TGTGCCAGCAGCTGGAGCTCCTACAATGAGCAGTTCTTC.

This sequence joins TRBV6-5 and TRBJ1-2; D call uncertain. CDR1 MNHEY and CDR2 SVGAGI come from the germline V gene. Trimming pared 8 bases from V and 2 bases from J, leaving 9 bases between. The CDR3 extends over 12 amino acids. The CDR3 is CASWEANYGYTF. The DNA for the CDR3 is TGTGCCAGCTGGGAGGCGAACTATGGCTACACCTTC.

The J gene is TRBJ2-3, the V gene TRBV4-1; the match to TRBD2 covers 11 bases. J gave up 5 bases and V 4 bases, and 14 bases lay outside the gene matches. Germline V gene lookup returns CDR1 MGHRA and CDR2 YSYEKL. There are 18 residues in the CDR3. CDR3 amino acids: CASSLGLAASFGGDTQYF. CDR3 DNA: TGCGCCAGCAGCCTGGGACTAGCGGCCTCCTTCGGGGGAGATACGCAGTATTTT.

This chain connects TRBV4-3 to TRBJ1-2; 8 bases agree with TRBD1. There are 16 residues in the CDR3. V lost 0 bases, J lost 4 bases, and 7 bases stayed unmatched. The germline V gene has CDR1 LGHNA and CDR2 YSLEER. The CDR3 DNA follows: TGCGCCAGCAGCCAAGACACCGAGGACAGGGTCTATGGCTACACCTTC. Translated: CASSQDTEDRVYGYTF.

Note on this clone: Distinct nucleotide sequences in the sample also encode this CDR3. The chain joins TRBV5-1 to TRBJ2-1; tentatively, D is TRBD2 (6 bases). This CDR3 comprises 13 residues. Germline V lookup: CDR1 SGHRS, CDR2 YFSETQ. The ends were cut back, 5 bases at V and 4 bases at J, with 10 bases in the middle. CDR3 region: CASSRGSYNEQFF. Here the CDR3 DNA reads TGCGCCAGCAGTCGGGGGTCATACAATGAGCAGTTCTTC.

The gene calls are TRBV3-1 (or the pseudogene TRBV3-2) and TRBJ1-3, with D possibly matching TRBD1 (5 bases). CDR3 length: 15 residues. V lost 2 bases and J lost 3, with 11 bases in between. Germline V gives CDR1 LGHDT, CDR2 YNNKEL (reference sequence). CDR3 nucleotides: TGTGCCAGCAGCCAATTCATTACAGGTGGAAACACCATATATTTT. Translation: CASSQFITGGNTIYF.

J is TRBJ1-1 and V is TRBV3-1 (or the pseudogene TRBV3-2); 8 bases line up with TRBD1. V shed 5 bases, J shed 5 bases, and the junction held 13 bases outside the gene matches. Germline CDR1 LGHDT, CDR2 YNNKEL (reference sequence). The CDR3 totals 16 residues. The CDR3 loop is CASSRGTGGIGTEAFF. In DNA form, the CDR3 reads TGTGCCAGCAGCAGGGGCACAGGGGGTATCGGGACTGAAGCTTTCTTT.

This clone was counted only a few times. The J gene is TRBJ2-5, the V gene TRBV18; D is undetermined. Looked up from germline, CDR1 is KGHSH and CDR2 is LQKENI. This CDR3 region has 12 residues. V lost 5 bases to trimming and J lost 4 bases, with 8 bases between them. The CDR3 sequence: CASSFSPETQYF. The DNA of the CDR3 is TGTGCCAGCTCATTTAGTCCAGAGACCCAGTACTTC. Variable domain in full (rest from reference TRBV18 and TRBJ2-5): NAGVMQNPRHLVRRRGQEARLRCSPMKGHSHVYWYRQLPEEGLKFMVYLQKENIIDESGMPKERFSAEFPKEGPSILRIQQVVRGDSAAYFCASSFSPETQYFGPGTRLLVL.